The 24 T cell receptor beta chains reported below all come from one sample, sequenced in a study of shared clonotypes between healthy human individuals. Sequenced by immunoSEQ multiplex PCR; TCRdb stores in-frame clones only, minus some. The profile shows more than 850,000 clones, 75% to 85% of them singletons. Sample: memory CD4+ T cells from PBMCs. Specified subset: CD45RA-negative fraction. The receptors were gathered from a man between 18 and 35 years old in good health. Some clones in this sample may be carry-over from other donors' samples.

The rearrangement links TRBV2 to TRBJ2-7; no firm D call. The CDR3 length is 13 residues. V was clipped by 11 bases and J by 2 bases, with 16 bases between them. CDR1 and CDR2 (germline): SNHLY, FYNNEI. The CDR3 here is CAGSGRTTYEQYF. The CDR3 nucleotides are TGTGCCGGCTCAGGACGGACGACCTACGAGCAGTACTTC. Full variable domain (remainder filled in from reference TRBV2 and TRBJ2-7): EPEVTQTPSHQVTQMGQEVILRCVPISNHLYFYWYRQILGQKVEFLVSFYNNEISEKSEIFDDQFSVERPDGSNFTLKIRSTKLEDSAMYFCAGSGRTTYEQYFGPGTRLTVT.

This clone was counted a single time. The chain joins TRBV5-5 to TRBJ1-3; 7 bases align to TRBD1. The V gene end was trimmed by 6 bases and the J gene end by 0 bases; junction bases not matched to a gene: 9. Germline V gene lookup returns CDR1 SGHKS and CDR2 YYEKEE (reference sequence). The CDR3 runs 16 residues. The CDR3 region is CASTPTGWHSGNTIYF. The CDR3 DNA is TGTGCCAGCACCCCGACAGGGTGGCACTCTGGAAACACCATATATTTT.

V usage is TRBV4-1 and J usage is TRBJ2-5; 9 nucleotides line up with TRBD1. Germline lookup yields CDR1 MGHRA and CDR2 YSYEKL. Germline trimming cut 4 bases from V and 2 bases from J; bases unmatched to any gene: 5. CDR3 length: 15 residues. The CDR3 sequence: CASSPTGTGQETQYF. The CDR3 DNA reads TGCGCCAGCAGCCCGACCGGGACAGGGCAAGAGACCCAGTACTTC.

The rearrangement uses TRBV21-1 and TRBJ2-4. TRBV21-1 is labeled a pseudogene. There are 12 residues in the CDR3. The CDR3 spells CASSKDGVVQYF. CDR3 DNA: TGTGCCAGCAGCAAAGATGGGGTAGTTCAGTACTTC.

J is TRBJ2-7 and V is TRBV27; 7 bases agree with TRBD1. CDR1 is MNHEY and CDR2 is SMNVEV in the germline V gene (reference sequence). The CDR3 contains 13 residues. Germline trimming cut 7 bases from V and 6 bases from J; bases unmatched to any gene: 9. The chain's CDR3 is CASIDRVSFEQYF. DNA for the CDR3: TGTGCCAGCATCGACAGGGTGTCGTTCGAGCAGTACTTC.

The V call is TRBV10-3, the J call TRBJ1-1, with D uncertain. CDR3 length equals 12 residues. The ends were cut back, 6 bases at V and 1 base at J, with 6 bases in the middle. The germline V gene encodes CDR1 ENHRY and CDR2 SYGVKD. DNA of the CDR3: TGTGCCATCAGACCGCAGAACACTGAAGCTTTCTTT. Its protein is CAIRPQNTEAFF.

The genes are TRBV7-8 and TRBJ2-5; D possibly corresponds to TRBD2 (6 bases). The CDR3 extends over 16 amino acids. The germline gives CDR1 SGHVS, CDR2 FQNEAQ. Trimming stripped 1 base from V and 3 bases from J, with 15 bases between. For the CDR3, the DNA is TGTGCCAGCAGCTTAGGTGGGCCAAGGACTAAAGAGACCCAGTACTTC. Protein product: CASSLGGPRTKETQYF.

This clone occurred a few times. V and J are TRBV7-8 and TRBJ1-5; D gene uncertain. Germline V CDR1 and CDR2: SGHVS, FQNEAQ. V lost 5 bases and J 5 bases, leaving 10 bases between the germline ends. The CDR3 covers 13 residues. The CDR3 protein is CASSPIDHQPQHF. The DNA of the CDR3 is TGTGCCAGCAGCCCGATAGACCATCAGCCCCAGCATTTT.

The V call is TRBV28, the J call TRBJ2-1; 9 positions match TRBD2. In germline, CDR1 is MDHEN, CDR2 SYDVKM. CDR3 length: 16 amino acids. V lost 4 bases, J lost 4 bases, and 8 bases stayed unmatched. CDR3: CASSSTRLAGYNEQFF. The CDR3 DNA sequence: TGTGCCAGCAGTTCAACTCGCCTAGCGGGATACAATGAGCAGTTCTTC. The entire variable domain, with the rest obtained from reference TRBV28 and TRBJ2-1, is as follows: DVKVTQSSRYLVKRTGEKVFLECVQDMDHENMFWYRQDPGLGLRLIYFSYDVKMKEKGDIPEGYSVSREKKERFSLILESASTNQTSMYLCASSSTRLAGYNEQFFGPGTRLTVL.

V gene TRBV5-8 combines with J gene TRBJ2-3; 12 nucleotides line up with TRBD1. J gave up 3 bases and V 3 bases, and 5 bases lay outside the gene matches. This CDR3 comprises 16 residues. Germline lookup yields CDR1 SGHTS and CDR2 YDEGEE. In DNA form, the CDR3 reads TGTGCCAGCAGCTCGGGACAGGGGGCGCGGACAGATACGCAGTATTTT. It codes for CASSSGQGARTDTQYF.

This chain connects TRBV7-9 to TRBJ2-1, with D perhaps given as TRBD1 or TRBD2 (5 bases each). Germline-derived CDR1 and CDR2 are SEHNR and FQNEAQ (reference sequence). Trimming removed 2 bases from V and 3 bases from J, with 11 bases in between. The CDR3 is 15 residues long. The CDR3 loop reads CASSLLGDLYNEQFF. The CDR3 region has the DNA TGTGCCAGCAGCTTACTGGGGGATCTCTACAATGAGCAGTTCTTC.

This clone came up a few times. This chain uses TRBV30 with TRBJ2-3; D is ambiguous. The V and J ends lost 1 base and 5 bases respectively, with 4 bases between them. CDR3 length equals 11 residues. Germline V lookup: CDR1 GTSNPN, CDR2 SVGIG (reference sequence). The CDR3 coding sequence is TGTGCCTGGAGTGGGGGAGATACGCAGTATTTT. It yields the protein CAWSGGDTQYF.

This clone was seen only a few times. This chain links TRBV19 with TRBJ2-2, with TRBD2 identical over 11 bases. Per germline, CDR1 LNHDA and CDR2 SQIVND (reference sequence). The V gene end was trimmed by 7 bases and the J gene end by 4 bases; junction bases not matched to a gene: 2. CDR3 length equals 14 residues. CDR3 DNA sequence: TGTGCCAGTACTGGGACTAGCGGCACCGGGGAGCTGTTTTTT. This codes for CASTGTSGTGELFF.

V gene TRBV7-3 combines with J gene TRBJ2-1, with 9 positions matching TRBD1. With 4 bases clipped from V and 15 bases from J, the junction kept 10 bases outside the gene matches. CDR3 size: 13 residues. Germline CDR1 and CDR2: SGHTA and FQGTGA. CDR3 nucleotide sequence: TGTGCCAGCAGCTCCCCGCCGGGACAGGGTCCGTTCTTC. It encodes CASSSPPGQGPFF. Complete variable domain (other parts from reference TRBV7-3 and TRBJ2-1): GAGVSQTPSNKVTEKGKYVELRCDPISGHTALYWYRQSLGQGPEFLIYFQGTGAADDSGLPNDRFFAVRPEGSVSTLKIQRTERGDSAVYLCASSSPPGQGPFFGPGTRLTVL.

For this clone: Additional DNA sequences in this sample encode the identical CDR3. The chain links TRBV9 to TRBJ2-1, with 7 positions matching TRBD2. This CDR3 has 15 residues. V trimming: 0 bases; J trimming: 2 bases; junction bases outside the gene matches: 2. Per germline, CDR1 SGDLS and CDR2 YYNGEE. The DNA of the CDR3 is TGTGCCAGCAGCGTAGGGAGCGGGACCTACAATGAGCAGTTCTTC. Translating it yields CASSVGSGTYNEQFF. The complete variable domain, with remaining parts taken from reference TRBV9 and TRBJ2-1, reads DSGVTQTPKHLITATGQRVTLRCSPRSGDLSVYWYQQSLDQGLQFLIQYYNGEERAKGNILERFSAQQFPDLHSELNLSSLELGDSALYFCASSVGSGTYNEQFFGPGTRLTVL.

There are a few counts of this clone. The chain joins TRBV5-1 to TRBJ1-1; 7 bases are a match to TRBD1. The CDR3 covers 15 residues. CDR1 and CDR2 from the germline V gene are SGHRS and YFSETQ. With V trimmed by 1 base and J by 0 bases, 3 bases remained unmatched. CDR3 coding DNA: TGCGCCAGCAGCTTGCAGACAGGGATGAACACTGAAGCTTTCTTT. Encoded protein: CASSLQTGMNTEAFF.

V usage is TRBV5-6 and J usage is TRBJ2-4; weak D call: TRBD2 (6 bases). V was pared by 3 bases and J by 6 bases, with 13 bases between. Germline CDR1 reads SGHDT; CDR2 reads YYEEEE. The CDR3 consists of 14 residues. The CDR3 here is CASSSPGDGNIQYF. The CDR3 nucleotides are TGTGCCAGCAGCTCCCCGGGGGATGGAAACATTCAGTACTTC.

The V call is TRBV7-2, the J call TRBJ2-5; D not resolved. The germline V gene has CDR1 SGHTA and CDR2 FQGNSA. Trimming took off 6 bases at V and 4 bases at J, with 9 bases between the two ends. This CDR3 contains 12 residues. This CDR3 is CASRLMSETQYF. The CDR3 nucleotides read TGTGCCAGCAGGCTTATGTCAGAGACCCAGTACTTC.

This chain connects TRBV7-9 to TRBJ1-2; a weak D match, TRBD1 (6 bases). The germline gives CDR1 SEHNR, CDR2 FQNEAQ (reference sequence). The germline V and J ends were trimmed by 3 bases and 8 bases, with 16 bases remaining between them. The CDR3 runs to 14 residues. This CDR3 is CASSFGTPIGGYTF. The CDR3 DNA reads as TGTGCCAGCAGCTTCGGGACACCTATTGGAGGCTACACCTTC.

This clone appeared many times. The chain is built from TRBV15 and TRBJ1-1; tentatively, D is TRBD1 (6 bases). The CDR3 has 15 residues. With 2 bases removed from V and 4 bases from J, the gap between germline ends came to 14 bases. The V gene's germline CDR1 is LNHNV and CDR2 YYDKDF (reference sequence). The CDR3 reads CATSRLPTGPTEAFF. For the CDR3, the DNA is TGTGCCACCAGCAGACTACCGACAGGACCCACTGAAGCTTTCTTT. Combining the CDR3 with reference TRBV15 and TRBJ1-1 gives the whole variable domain DAMVIQNPRYQVTQFGKPVTLSCSQTLNHNVMYWYQQKSSQAPKLLFHYYDKDFNNEADTPDNFQSRRPNTSFCFLDIRSPGLGDTAMYLCATSRLPTGPTEAFFGQGTRLTVV.

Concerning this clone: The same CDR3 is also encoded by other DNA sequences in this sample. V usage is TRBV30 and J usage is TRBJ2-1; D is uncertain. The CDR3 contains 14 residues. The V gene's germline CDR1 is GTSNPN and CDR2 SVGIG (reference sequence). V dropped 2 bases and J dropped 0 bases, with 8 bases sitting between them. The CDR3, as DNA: TGTGCCTGGAGTCCTGGTGGCTCCTACAATGAGCAGTTCTTC. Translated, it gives CAWSPGGSYNEQFF.

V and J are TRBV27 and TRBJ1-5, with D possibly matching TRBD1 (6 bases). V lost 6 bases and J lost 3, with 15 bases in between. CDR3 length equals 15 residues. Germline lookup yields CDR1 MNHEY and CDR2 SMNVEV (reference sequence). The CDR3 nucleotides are TGTGCCAGCAGACAAAACAGGGCCAACAATCAGCCCCAGCATTTT. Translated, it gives CASRQNRANNQPQHF.

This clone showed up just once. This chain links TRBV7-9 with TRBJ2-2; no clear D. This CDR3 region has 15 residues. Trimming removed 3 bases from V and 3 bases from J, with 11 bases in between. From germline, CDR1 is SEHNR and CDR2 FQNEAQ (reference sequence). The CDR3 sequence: CASSFSPSDTGELFF. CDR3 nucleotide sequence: TGTGCCAGCAGCTTTTCACCCTCGGACACCGGGGAGCTGTTTTTT.

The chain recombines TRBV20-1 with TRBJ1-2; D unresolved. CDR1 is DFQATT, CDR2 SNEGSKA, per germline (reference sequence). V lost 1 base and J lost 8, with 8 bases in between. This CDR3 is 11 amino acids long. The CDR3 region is CSARVEGGYTF. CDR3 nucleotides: TGCAGTGCTAGAGTAGAGGGAGGCTACACCTTC.